This TCR beta chain was identified during a study of cytomegalovirus exposure and HLA in healthy donors. The study, taken as a whole, reports: CMV serostatus was the sole immune exposure data available. The authors later found most CMV-associated TCR beta chains appeared HLA-restricted. More clonal expansion characterized HLA-associated TCR beta chains than equally common others in a later analysis. Among TCR sequences, most were rare, though some public TCRs appeared in many donors.

Primers for the PCR totalled 60 Vbeta and 13 Jbeta. TCRdb's copy holds only in-frame clones and misses some; the assay was immunoSEQ multiplex PCR. The table shows 70,000 or so clones, with around 82% occurring only once. J gave up 10 bases and V 2 bases, and 11 bases lay outside the gene matches. CDR3 length: 16 amino acids. Looked up from germline, CDR1 is MDHEN and CDR2 is SYDVKM. Of note for this clone: The antigen remains unidentified.

This receptor was identified in a man between 18 and 29 years old in good health and CMV-seropositive. J is TRBJ2-1 and V is TRBV28; the match to TRBD2 covers 10 bases. Input material: PBMCs. The CDR3: CASSLLSSGGALEQFF. DNA for the CDR3: TGTGCCAGCAGTTTACTATCTAGCGGGGGAGCCTTGGAGCAGTTCTTC.